The 10 T cell receptor beta chains below all came from one sample that was sequenced in a study of OX40 agonist ivuxolimab in advanced cancers. Clones were read by immunoSEQ multiplex PCR, and TCRdb kept only the in-frame ones, dropping some. Among roughly 56,000 clones listed, 89% were seen once. Sequencing used CD4+ or CD8+ T cells sorted from blood, obtained in a trial of the OX40 agonist ivuxolimab. The receptors originated from an adult with an advanced solid tumor such as melanoma, head and neck, liver or kidney cancer.

The CDR3 coding sequence is TGTGCCACCTGGGACTCCGTCGGTACGTTGGAGCAGTACTTC. The encoded protein is CATWDSVGTLEQYF. The chain combines TRBV10-3 with TRBJ2-7; perhaps TRBD2 as D (6 bases). Germline CDR1 ENHRY, CDR2 SYGVKD. The CDR3 contains 14 residues. The V end was cut by 10 bases, the J end by 7 bases, with 23 bases between.

The chain recombines TRBV30 with TRBJ2-7; 8 nucleotides line up with TRBD1. The CDR3 spans 12 residues. Germline trimming cut 2 bases from V and 4 bases from J; bases unmatched to any gene: 1. Germline V gene lookup returns CDR1 GTSNPN and CDR2 SVGIG (reference sequence). DNA for the CDR3: TGTGCCTGGAGTCGGGACAGGTACGAGCAGTACTTC. Translated: CAWSRDRYEQYF. The complete variable domain, with remaining parts taken from reference TRBV30 and TRBJ2-7, reads SQTIHQWPATLVQPVGSPLSLECTVEGTSNPNLYWYRQAAGRGLQLLFYSVGIGQISSEVPQNLSASRPQDRQFILSSKKLLLSDSGFYLCAWSRDRYEQYFGPGTRLTVT.

V gene TRBV6-5 combines with J gene TRBJ1-4; 8 bases match TRBD1. V lost 4 bases and J lost 3; bases outside the gene matches: 4. This CDR3 spans 15 amino acids. Germline CDR1 reads MNHEY; CDR2 reads SVGAGI. CDR3 loop: CASSSDRVPNEKLFF. The CDR3 DNA is TGTGCCAGCAGTTCGGACAGGGTACCTAATGAAAAACTGTTTTTT.

J is TRBJ1-2 and V is TRBV15, with a possible D match to TRBD1 (5 bases). The CDR3 is 13 residues long. CDR1 and CDR2 from the germline V gene are LNHNV and YYDKDF (reference sequence). V was pared by 5 bases and J by 8 bases, with 15 bases between. CDR3 bases: TGTGCCACCAGCGGGACCGTGGCCCGGGGCTACACCTTC. As protein: CATSGTVARGYTF.

V is TRBV27 and J is TRBJ2-1; D may be TRBD1 or TRBD2 (5 bases each). Trimming cost V 4 bases and J 4 bases, with 11 bases left between them. The CDR3 loop spans 14 amino acids. CDR1 is MNHEY, CDR2 SMNVEV, per germline (reference sequence). In DNA, the CDR3 is TGTGCCAGCAGTTCATCTGGGGGTTACAATGAGCAGTTCTTC. Its protein is CASSSSGGYNEQFF.

The rearrangement links TRBV28 to TRBJ1-5, with no clear D. Germline V gene data show CDR1 as MDHEN and CDR2 as SYDVKM. The CDR3 consists of 15 residues. V lost 7 bases and J 3 bases, leaving 16 bases between the germline ends. DNA for the CDR3: TGTGCCAGCATCCCCAGGCAGTCTGCCAATCAGCCCCAGCATTTT. The encoded protein is CASIPRQSANQPQHF. The entire variable domain, with the rest obtained from reference TRBV28 and TRBJ1-5, is as follows: DVKVTQSSRYLVKRTGEKVFLECVQDMDHENMFWYRQDPGLGLRLIYFSYDVKMKEKGDIPEGYSVSREKKERFSLILESASTNQTSMYLCASIPRQSANQPQHFGDGTRLSIL.

The chain has TRBV19 and TRBJ2-1, with TRBD2 identical over 13 bases. V trimming: 5 bases; J trimming: 8 bases; junction bases outside the gene matches: 9. The CDR3 covers 16 residues. The germline gives CDR1 LNHDA, CDR2 SQIVND (reference sequence). CDR3: CASSSRTSGSLYEQFF. The CDR3 nucleotides are TGTGCCAGTAGTTCCCGGACTAGCGGGAGCCTCTATGAGCAGTTCTTC.

The chain combines TRBV7-6 with TRBJ1-5; no firm D call. Germline-derived CDR1 and CDR2 are SGHVS and FNYEAQ. V was pared by 0 bases and J by 7 bases, with 7 bases between. The CDR3 is made up of 13 amino acids. CDR3 loop: CASSLARRQPQHF. The CDR3 region has the DNA TGTGCCAGCAGCTTAGCCAGGAGGCAGCCCCAGCATTTT.

This clone was picked up a small number of times. This chain uses TRBV28 with TRBJ2-1; TRBD2 matches at 12 bases. Trimming at V came to 3 bases and at J to 12 bases, leaving 6 bases not matched to a gene. CDR1 is MDHEN and CDR2 is SYDVKM in the germline V gene. This CDR3 has 14 residues. This chain's CDR3 is CASSFDRLAGVQFF. As DNA, the CDR3 is TGTGCCAGCAGTTTCGATCGACTAGCGGGAGTGCAGTTCTTC.

V and J are TRBV6-6 and TRBJ2-7; a weak D match, TRBD2 (6 bases). Deletions cut 0 bases from V and 7 bases from J, with 7 bases between. The CDR3 runs 12 residues. CDR1 MNHNY and CDR2 SVGAGI come from the germline V gene (reference sequence). The CDR3 nucleotides read TGTGCCAGCAGTTACTCGAGCGGGGAGCAGTACTTC. Its translation is CASSYSSGEQYF.